The entry below gives a single T cell receptor (beta chain) sequence along with its context. This sample stems from a study of blood T cell repertoires in COVID-19. Study-wide background: PBMCs, B-cell-depleted T cells, or T cells provided the cDNA or gDNA that made up the material.

Germline-derived CDR1 and CDR2 are MGHRA and YSYEKL. The CDR3 totals 13 residues. V was cut by 1 base and J by 3 bases, with 7 bases left in between. Produced via immunoSEQ multiplex PCR; TCRdb's table is partial and in-frame only. The profile shows 55,000 to 85,000 clones, roughly 80% of them singletons. The chain joins TRBV4-1 to TRBJ2-7; D remains unclear. The sample was peripheral blood. This clonotype was obtained from a woman in her 70s with acute or convalescent COVID-19. CDR3 sequence (DNA): TGCGCCAGCAGCCAAGCTGGTAGCTACGAGCAGTACTTC. Amino acids: CASSQAGSYEQYF.